The source of this T cell receptor beta chain is a study of graft-versus-host responses after intestinal transplantation. The study, taken as a whole, reports: Early after transplant, HvG clones declined as circulating GvH clones peaked.

CDR1 is MGHRA, CDR2 YSYEKL, per germline. V gave up 3 bases and J gave up 1 base, with 10 bases separating them. This CDR3 has 14 amino acids. Repertoires were generated with immunoSEQ multiplex PCR, while TCRdb's copy carries only in-frame clones and drops some. Among about 94,000 clones, 91% were seen once, and the ten largest hold approximately 0.54%. With regard to this clone: The antigen is unknown.

Sequenced here: unstimulated CD8+ T cells sorted from spleen or lymph node cells, sampled before intestinal transplant. This sequence was found in a human donor who received an intestinal transplant. The rearrangement links TRBV4-1 to TRBJ2-7; D uncertain. CDR3 nucleotide sequence: TGCGCCAGCAGCCAGCCCCAGGTTTCCTACGAGCAGTACTTC. Protein: CASSQPQVSYEQYF.